This TCR beta chain appears in the sequencing data of a study of T-cell memory formation after mild COVID-19. Study in general: TCR clusters were mostly donor specific. Study-wide findings and caveats: From day 15 to 85, contracting clones were balanced between CD4 and CD8, whereas later expanders leaned toward CD4+.

The CDR3 extends over 14 amino acids. After removal of 3 bases from V and 7 bases from J, the junction contained 6 bases not matched to a gene. Germline V CDR1 and CDR2: LNHNV, YYDKDF (reference sequence). Notes on this clonotype: No antigen is known for it.

TCRdb fed the 5' RACE reads into MiXCR, producing one record per CDR3 protein. Seen here are tens of thousands of distinct CDR3 sequences, roughly 25% observed once, and the top ten hold around 40%. Sequenced: PBMCs or a T cell subset sorted from them (not recorded which). The clonotype originates from a young man who had mild COVID-19 (a few samples of this study predate the infection). Cell type and time point are not known. This chain uses TRBV15 with TRBJ1-1; TRBD1 matches at 9 bases. The CDR3 spells CATSSLRDRDEAFF. The CDR3 bases are TGTGCCACCAGCAGCTTACGGGACAGGGATGAAGCTTTCTTT.